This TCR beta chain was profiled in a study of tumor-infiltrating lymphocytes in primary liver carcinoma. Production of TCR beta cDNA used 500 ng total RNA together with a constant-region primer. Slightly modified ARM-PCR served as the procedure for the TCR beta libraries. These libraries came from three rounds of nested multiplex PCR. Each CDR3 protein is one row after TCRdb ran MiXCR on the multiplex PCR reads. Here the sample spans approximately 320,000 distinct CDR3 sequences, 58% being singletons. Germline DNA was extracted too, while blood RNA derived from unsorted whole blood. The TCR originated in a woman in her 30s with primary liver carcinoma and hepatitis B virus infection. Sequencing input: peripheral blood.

The CDR3 sequence is CASSFGATNEKLFF. CDR3 in DNA: TGTGCCAGCAGCTTTGGAGCAACTAATGAAAAACTGTTTTTT. The gene calls are TRBV7-9 and TRBJ1-4, with no clear D. CDR1 SEHNR and CDR2 FQNEAQ come from the germline V gene (reference sequence). V was trimmed by 3 bases and J by 0 bases, leaving 5 bases between them. The CDR3 has 14 residues.